This T cell receptor beta chain was sequenced during a study of T cell repertoires in cytomegalovirus infection. The wider study: It can be stated that public TCR beta signatures indicated CMV infection as well as a matching HLA type. Overall study findings and caveats: Identification of carriers of CMV plus the relevant HLA was performed using cumulative public TCR beta family frequency. The response measured ex vivo was dominated by TCR beta clonotypes (HLA-C-restricted and CMV-specific).

TCRdb re-analysed the reads in MiXCR, keeping a single row per CDR3 protein. There are about 76,000 distinct CDR3 sequences in the sample; 3.7% occur only once, and 3.5% to 5% lies in the top ten. This clonotype was recorded at least ten times. Antigen unknown. After removal of 0 bases from V and 10 bases from J, the junction contained 10 bases not matched to a gene. The CDR3 spans 16 residues. Germline V lookup: CDR1 SGHDN, CDR2 FVKESK. What was sequenced was PBMCs. J is TRBJ2-1 and V is TRBV14; 9 bases match TRBD2. This clonotype was obtained from a human donor in good health (CMV status not recorded). Some clones in this sample may be carry-over from other donors' samples. The CDR3 DNA reads TGTGCCAGCAGCCAAGAGCGGGGGGGCCCGAGTGAGGAGCAGTTCTTC. Protein product: CASSQERGGPSEEQFF.